Reported below is one T cell receptor (beta chain). Antigen: not known. This entry belongs to a study of shared clonotypes between healthy human individuals. Study findings and constraints: Naive subsets generally had larger estimated richness than memory subsets.

Germline CDR1 is SGHVS and CDR2 is FNYEAQ. This CDR3 has 14 amino acids. V dropped 8 bases and J dropped 4 bases, with 18 bases sitting between them. Libraries were prepared by immunoSEQ multiplex PCR; TCRdb keeps only in-frame clonotypes and omits some of them. The repertoire holds about 1.5 million clones, with approximately 98% as singletons. Specimen: naive CD4+ T cells sorted from blood. As for subset: CD45RA+ positively selected. This TCR came from a man younger than 40 in good health. The chain links TRBV7-6 to TRBJ2-7; D may be TRBD1 or TRBD2 (6 bases each). CDR3 region: CASLRETRGYEQYF. The CDR3 region has the DNA TGTGCCAGCTTAAGGGAGACTAGGGGGTACGAGCAGTACTTC.